The 10 T cell receptor beta chains listed next were all sequenced from one sample in a study of blood T cell repertoires in COVID-19. Profiled with immunoSEQ multiplex PCR; TCRdb holds only in-frame clones, not every one. Of about 83,000 clones in the sample, roughly 80% were seen once. The sequencing sample was made of peripheral blood. The receptors originated from a woman of 80 years or more with acute or convalescent COVID-19.

Comments on this clone: The DNA is omitted, as the CDR3 cannot be located on it reliably, and the CDR3 follows TCRdb's listing. The rearrangement uses TRBV12-3 or TRBV12-4 and TRBJ2-1; the table gives TRBD2 as D, unverified against the DNA. Ends included, the CDR3 has 13 residues. The CDR3 is CASTTLLTFEQFF.

The rearrangement links TRBV6-5 to TRBJ1-2, with D hard to call. Between the trimmed V and J ends, which lost 4 bases and 1 base, there was a span of 13 bases. Per the germline V gene, CDR1 is MNHEY and CDR2 is SVGAGI. CDR3 length: 15 amino acids. DNA for the CDR3: TGTGCCAGCAGTTCACAACCGGGGATTAACTATGGCTACACCTTC. This gives the protein CASSSQPGINYGYTF.

This chain links TRBV9 with TRBJ1-2, with TRBD1 as a possible D gene (6 bases). The CDR3 contains 14 residues. Trimming left V 0 bases short and J 4 bases short, with 10 bases between. CDR1 and CDR2 from the germline V gene are SGDLS and YYNGEE. DNA for the CDR3: TGTGCCAGCAGCGTAGACCAGGGGTCCTATGGCTACACCTTC. Translating it yields CASSVDQGSYGYTF. The entire variable domain, with the rest obtained from reference TRBV9 and TRBJ1-2, is as follows: DSGVTQTPKHLITATGQRVTLRCSPRSGDLSVYWYQQSLDQGLQFLIQYYNGEERAKGNILERFSAQQFPDLHSELNLSSLELGDSALYFCASSVDQGSYGYTFGSGTRLTVV.

The chain is built from TRBV7-3 and TRBJ2-1; D may be TRBD2 (6 bases). Trimming took off 8 bases at V and 10 bases at J, with 15 bases between the two ends. The CDR3 has 12 amino acids. Looked up from germline, CDR1 is SGHTA and CDR2 is FQGTGA. CDR3 bases: TGTGCCAGCGCGGGGACTGACATGGAGCAGTTCTTC. Protein: CASAGTDMEQFF. The whole variable domain, remainder taken from reference TRBV7-3 and TRBJ2-1, is GAGVSQTPSNKVTEKGKYVELRCDPISGHTALYWYRQSLGQGPEFLIYFQGTGAADDSGLPNDRFFAVRPEGSVSTLKIQRTERGDSAVYLCASAGTDMEQFFGPGTRLTVL.

V is TRBV9 and J is TRBJ1-2; TRBD1 matches at 9 bases. The CDR3 is 15 residues long. The germline V gene has CDR1 SGDLS and CDR2 YYNGEE. The V and J ends lost 3 bases and 8 bases, in that order; junction bases with no gene match: 11. CDR3 in amino acids: CASSAPGTGSKGYTF. The DNA of the CDR3 is TGTGCCAGCAGCGCCCCCGGGACAGGGTCGAAGGGCTACACCTTC.

The chain is built from TRBV11-2 and TRBJ2-7, with 8 positions matching TRBD1. The junction had 5 bases not matched to a gene; V was cut back by 4 bases and J by 0 bases. The CDR3 covers 15 residues. Germline V gene lookup returns CDR1 SGHAT and CDR2 FQNNGV. CDR3 in DNA: TGTGCCAGCAGCTCTTCGGGACAGGTCTCCTACGAGCAGTACTTC. This codes for CASSSSGQVSYEQYF.

The chain's CDR3 is CASSQGTDLQPQHF. The CDR3 DNA is TGTGCCAGCAGCCAAGGGACAGACCTCCAGCCCCAGCATTTT. This sequence joins TRBV3-1 (or the pseudogene TRBV3-2) and TRBJ1-5; D may be TRBD1 (6 bases). CDR1 LGHDT and CDR2 YNNKEL come from the germline V gene (reference sequence). Trimming cost V 1 base and J 7 bases, with 11 bases left between them. The CDR3 totals 14 residues.

The sample holds one count of this clone. This chain connects TRBV29-1 to TRBJ1-5; 7 bases align to TRBD1. The germline V gene encodes CDR1 SQVTM and CDR2 ANQGSEA. The CDR3 covers 13 residues. J was trimmed by 1 base and V by 7 bases; bases with no gene match: 4. The CDR3 reads CSAMTGSNQPQHF. The CDR3 DNA follows: TGCAGCGCTATGACAGGGAGCAATCAGCCCCAGCATTTT.

This clone was seen just once. The rearrangement joins TRBV6-5 to TRBJ1-4; TRBD1 matches at 8 bases. CDR1 is MNHEY, CDR2 SVGAGI, per germline. The V segment lost 6 bases and the J segment 7 bases; nucleotides outside the gene matches: 10. The CDR3 consists of 15 residues. CDR3 in DNA: TGTGCCAGCAGCTCACAGGGGGGCTGGGGTGAAAAACTGTTTTTT. The encoded protein is CASSSQGGWGEKLFF.

The V gene is TRBV6-6, the J gene TRBJ1-5; D possibly corresponds to TRBD1 (5 bases). The CDR3 loop spans 15 amino acids. In germline, CDR1 is MNHNY, CDR2 SVGAGI (reference sequence). Trimming left V 2 bases short and J 3 bases short, with 11 bases between. This CDR3 reads CASSYRGANNQPQHF. For the CDR3, the DNA is TGTGCCAGCAGTTACCGTGGGGCAAACAATCAGCCCCAGCATTTT.